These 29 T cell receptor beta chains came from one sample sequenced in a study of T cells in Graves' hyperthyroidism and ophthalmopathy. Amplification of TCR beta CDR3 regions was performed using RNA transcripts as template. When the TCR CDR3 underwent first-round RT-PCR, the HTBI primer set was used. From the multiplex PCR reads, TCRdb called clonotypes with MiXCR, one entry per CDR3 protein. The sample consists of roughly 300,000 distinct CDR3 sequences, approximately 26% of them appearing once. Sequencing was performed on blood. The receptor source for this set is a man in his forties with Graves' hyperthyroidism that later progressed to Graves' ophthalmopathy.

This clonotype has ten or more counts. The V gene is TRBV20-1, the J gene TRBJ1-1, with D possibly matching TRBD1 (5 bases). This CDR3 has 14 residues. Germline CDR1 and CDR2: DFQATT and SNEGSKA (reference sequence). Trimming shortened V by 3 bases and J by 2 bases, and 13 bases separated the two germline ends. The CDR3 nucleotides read TGCAGTGCTAGGGCAGGGACGTTAAACACTGAAGCTTTCTTT. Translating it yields CSARAGTLNTEAFF.

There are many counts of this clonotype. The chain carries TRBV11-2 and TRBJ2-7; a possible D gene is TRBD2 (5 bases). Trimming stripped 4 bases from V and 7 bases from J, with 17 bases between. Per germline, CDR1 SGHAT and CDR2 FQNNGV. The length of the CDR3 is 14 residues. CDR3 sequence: CASSSPSWESEQYF. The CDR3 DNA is TGTGCCAGCAGCTCCCCTAGCTGGGAGTCTGAGCAGTACTTC.

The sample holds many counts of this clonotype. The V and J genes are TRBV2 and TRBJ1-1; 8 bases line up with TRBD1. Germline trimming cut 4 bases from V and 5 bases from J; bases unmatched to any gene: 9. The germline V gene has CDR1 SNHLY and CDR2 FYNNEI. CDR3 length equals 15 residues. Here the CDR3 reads CASSGWTGSGTEAFF. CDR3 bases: TGTGCCAGCAGTGGCTGGACAGGGTCTGGGACTGAAGCTTTCTTT.

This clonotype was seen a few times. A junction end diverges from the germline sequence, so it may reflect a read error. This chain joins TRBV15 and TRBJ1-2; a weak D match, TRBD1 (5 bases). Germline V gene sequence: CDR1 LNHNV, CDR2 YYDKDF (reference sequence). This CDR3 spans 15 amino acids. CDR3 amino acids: CATSRAGTGNCGYTF. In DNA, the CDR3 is TGTGCCACCAGCAGAGCCGGAACAGGAAACTGTGGCTACACCTTC.

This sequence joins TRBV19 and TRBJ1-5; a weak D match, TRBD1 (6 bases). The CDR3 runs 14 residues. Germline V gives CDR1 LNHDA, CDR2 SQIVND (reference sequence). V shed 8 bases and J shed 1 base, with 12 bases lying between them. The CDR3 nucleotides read TGTGCCAGTGGCTACAGGGCAAGCAATCAGCCCCAGCATTTT. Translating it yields CASGYRASNQPQHF.

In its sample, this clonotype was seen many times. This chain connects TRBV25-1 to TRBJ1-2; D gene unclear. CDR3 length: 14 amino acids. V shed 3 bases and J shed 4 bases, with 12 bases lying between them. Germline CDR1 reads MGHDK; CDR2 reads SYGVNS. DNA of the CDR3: TGTGCCAGCAGTGACCCTGAGGGAGCCTATGGCTACACCTTC. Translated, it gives CASSDPEGAYGYTF.

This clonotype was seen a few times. Here the CDR3 DNA reads TGTGCCAGCAGTTACTCACTCCCAGGGGGCTATGGGGCCAACGTCCTGACTTTC. It specifies CASSYSLPGGYGANVLTF. This chain links TRBV6-2 or TRBV6-3 with TRBJ2-6, with 8 bases identical to TRBD1. The CDR3 is 18 amino acids. Trimming cost V 0 bases and J 3 bases; bases outside gene matches: 7. CDR1 is MNHEY, CDR2 SVGEGT, per germline.

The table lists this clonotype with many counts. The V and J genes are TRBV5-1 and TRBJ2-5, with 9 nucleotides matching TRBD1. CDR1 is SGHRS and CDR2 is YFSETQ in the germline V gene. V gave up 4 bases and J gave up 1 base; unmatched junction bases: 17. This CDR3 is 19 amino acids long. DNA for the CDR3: TGCGCCAGCAGCCGCAGCCCCGTAACAGGGGGCTGGATCCAAGAGACCCAGTACTTC. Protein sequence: CASSRSPVTGGWIQETQYF.

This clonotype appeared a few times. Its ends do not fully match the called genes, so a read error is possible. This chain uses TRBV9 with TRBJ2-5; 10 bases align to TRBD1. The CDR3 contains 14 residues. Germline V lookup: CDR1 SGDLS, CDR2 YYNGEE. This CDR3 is CTSSATGGEETQYF. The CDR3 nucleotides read TGTACCAGCAGCGCGACAGGGGGCGAGGAGACCCAGTACTTC. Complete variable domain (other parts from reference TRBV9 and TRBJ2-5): DSGVTQTPKHLITATGQRVTLRCSPRSGDLSVYWYQQSLDQGLQFLIQYYNGEERAKGNILERFSAQQFPDLHSELNLSSLELGDSALYFCTSSATGGEETQYFGPGTRLLVL.

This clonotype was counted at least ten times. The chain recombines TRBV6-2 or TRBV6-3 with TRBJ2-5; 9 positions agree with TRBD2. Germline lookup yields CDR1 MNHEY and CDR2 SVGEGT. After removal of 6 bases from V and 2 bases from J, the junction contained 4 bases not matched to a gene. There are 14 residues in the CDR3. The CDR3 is CASSQTSGQETQYF. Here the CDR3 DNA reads TGTGCCAGCAGCCAGACTAGCGGACAAGAGACCCAGTACTTC.

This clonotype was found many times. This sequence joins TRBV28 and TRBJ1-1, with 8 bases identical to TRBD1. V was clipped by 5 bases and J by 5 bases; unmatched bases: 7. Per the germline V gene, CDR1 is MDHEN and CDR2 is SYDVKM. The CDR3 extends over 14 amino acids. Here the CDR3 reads CASSTGQDWTEAFF. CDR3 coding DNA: TGTGCCAGCAGTACGGGACAGGATTGGACTGAAGCTTTCTTT.

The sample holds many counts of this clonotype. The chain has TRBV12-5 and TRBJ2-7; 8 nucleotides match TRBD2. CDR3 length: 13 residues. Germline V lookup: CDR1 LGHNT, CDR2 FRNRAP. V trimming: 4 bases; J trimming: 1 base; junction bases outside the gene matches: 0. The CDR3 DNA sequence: TGTGCTAGTGGTTCTAGCGGGTCCTACGAGCAGTACTTC. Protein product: CASGSSGSYEQYF.

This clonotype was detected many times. The CDR3 coding sequence is TGCAGCGTTGGGGCCGGGGAGCTGTTTTTT. Protein sequence: CSVGAGELFF. V is TRBV29-1 and J is TRBJ2-2; D is ambiguous. V was shortened by 4 bases and J by 6 bases, with 3 bases between the two germline ends. CDR3 size: 10 residues. Looked up from germline, CDR1 is SQVTM and CDR2 is ANQGSEA.

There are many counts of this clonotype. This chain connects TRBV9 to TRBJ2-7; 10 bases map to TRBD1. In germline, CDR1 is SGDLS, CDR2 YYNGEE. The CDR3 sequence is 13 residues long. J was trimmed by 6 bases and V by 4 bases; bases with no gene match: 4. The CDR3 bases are TGTGCCAGCAGCCGGGACAGGGGTTCCGAGCAGTACTTC. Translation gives CASSRDRGSEQYF.

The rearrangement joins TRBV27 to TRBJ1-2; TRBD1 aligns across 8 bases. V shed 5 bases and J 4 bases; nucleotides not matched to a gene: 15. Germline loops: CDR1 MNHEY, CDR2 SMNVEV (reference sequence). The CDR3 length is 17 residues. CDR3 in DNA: TGTGCCAGCAGTGTTCAGGGGGCGACCCCTTTTGGCTATGGCTACACCTTC. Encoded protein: CASSVQGATPFGYGYTF.

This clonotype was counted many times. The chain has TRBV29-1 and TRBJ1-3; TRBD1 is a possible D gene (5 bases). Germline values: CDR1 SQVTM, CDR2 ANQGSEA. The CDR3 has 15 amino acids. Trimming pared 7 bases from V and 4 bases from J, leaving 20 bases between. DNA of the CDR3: TGCAGCGCCATTTTTACGGGGCAAAAAGGAAACACCATATATTTT. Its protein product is CSAIFTGQKGNTIYF.

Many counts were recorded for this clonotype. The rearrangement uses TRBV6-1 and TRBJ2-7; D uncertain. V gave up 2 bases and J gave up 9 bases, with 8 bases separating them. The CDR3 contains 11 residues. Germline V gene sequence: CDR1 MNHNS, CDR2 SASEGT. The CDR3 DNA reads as TGTGCCAGCAGTGAACCGACGGTGCAGTACTTC. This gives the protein CASSEPTVQYF.

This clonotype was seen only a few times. CDR3 nucleotides: TGTGCCAGCAGTTATTCCCCTAGCTTTGACTACGAGCAGTACTTC. Amino acid sequence: CASSYSPSFDYEQYF. This rearrangement joins TRBV12-3 or TRBV12-4 to TRBJ2-7, with D possibly being TRBD2 (5 bases). V was pared by 4 bases and J by 3 bases, with 16 bases between. The length of the CDR3 is 15 residues.

The CDR3: CASSLVHSEQYF. As DNA, the CDR3 is TGTGCCAGCAGCTTAGTTCATTCCGAGCAGTACTTC. The chain has TRBV7-9 and TRBJ2-7; D is ambiguous. The CDR3 has 12 amino acids. Germline V CDR1 and CDR2: SEHNR, FQNEAQ (reference sequence). The V end was cut by 1 base, the J end by 6 bases, with 7 bases between.

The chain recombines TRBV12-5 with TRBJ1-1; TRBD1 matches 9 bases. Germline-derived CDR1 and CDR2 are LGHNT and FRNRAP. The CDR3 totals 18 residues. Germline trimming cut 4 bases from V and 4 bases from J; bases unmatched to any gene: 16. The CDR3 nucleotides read TGTGCTAGTGGTTCCCCGACAGGGGGTTATTCTGTGGTCACTGAAGCTTTCTTT. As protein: CASGSPTGGYSVVTEAFF.

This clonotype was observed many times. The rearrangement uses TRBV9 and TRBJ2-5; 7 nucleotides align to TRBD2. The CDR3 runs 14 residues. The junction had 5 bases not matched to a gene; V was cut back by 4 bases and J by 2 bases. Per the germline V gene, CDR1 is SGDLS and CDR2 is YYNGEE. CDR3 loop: CASSPRTRQETQYF. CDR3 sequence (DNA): TGTGCCAGCAGCCCTCGGACTAGACAAGAGACCCAGTACTTC.

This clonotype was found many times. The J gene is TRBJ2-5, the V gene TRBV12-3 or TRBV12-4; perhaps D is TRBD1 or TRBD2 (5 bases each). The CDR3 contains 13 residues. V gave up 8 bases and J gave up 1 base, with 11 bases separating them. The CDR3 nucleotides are TGTGCCAGCCGAGGGGTGGGCCAAGAGACCCAGTACTTC. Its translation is CASRGVGQETQYF.

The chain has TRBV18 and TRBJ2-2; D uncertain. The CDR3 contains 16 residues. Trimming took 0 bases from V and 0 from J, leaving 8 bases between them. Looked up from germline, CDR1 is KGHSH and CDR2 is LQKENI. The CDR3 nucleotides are TGTGCCAGCTCACCACCAAGCGCAGCGAACACCGGGGAGCTGTTTTTT. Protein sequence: CASSPPSAANTGELFF. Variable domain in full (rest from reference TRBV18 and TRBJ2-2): NAGVMQNPRHLVRRRGQEARLRCSPMKGHSHVYWYRQLPEEGLKFMVYLQKENIIDESGMPKERFSAEFPKEGPSILRIQQVVRGDSAAYFCASSPPSAANTGELFFGEGSRLTVL.

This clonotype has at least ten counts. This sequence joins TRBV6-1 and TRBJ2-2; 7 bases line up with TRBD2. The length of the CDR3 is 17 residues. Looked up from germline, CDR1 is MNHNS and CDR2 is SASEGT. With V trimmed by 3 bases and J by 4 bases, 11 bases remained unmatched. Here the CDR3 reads CASSDGFSGGSTGELFF. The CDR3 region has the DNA TGTGCCAGCAGTGATGGATTTTCGGGAGGTAGCACCGGGGAGCTGTTTTTT.

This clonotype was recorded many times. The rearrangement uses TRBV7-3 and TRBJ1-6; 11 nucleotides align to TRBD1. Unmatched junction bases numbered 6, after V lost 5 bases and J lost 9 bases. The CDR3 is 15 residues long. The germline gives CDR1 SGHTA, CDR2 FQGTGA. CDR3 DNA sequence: TGTGCCAGCAGCCGGACCGGGACAGGGGGTTCACCCCTCCACTTT. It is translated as CASSRTGTGGSPLHF.

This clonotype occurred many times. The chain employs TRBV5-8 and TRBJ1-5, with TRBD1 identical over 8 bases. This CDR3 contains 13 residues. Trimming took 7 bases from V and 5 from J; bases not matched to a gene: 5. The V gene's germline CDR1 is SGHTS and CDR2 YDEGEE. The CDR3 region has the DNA TGTGCCAGCGGCCGACAGGGGCATCAGCCCCAGCATTTT. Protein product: CASGRQGHQPQHF.

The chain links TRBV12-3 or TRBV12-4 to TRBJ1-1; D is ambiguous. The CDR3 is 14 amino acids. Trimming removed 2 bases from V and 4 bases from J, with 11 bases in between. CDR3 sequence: CASSLMSWGTEAFF. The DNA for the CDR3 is TGTGCCAGCAGTTTAATGTCCTGGGGCACTGAAGCTTTCTTT.

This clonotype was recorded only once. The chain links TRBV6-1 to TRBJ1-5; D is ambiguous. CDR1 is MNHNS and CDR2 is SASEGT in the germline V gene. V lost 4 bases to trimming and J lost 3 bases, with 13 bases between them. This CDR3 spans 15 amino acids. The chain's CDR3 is CASSATRSLNQPQHF. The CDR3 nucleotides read TGTGCCAGCAGTGCCACCCGAAGCCTCAATCAGCCCCAGCATTTT.

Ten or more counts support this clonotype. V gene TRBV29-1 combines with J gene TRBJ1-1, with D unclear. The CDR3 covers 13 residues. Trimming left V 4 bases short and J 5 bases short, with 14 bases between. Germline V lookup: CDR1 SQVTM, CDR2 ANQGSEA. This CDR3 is CSVVPRRETEAFF. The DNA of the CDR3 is TGCAGCGTTGTCCCACGGAGGGAGACTGAAGCTTTCTTT.